This T cell receptor (beta chain) was obtained from a study of blood T cell repertoires in COVID-19. About the study: Donors in the United States, Italy and Spain gave samples during acute or convalescent COVID-19. PBMCs, B-cell-depleted T cells, or T cells provided the cDNA or gDNA that made up the material.

This clone showed up just once. The CDR3 spans 13 residues. CDR1 is SGHTA, CDR2 FQGTGA, per germline. Trimming left V 4 bases short and J 9 bases short, with 13 bases between. Per the study methods: Nucleated cell number was recorded as an estimate derived from reference gene primer amplification. Assay used: immunoSEQ multiplex PCR; TCRdb lists only in-frame clones, some missing. V and J calls and clone size come straight from that table; D and trimming were deduced from the DNA. Of about 27,000 clones listed, about nine tenths are singletons. The sample taken for sequencing was peripheral blood. The V gene is TRBV7-3, the J gene TRBJ2-1; D might be TRBD2 (5 bases). The receptor was derived from a woman aged 45-60 years with active COVID-19. For the CDR3, the DNA is TGTGCCAGCAGCTATATGAGGACTGCTGAGCAGTTCTTC. Encoded protein: CASSYMRTAEQFF.